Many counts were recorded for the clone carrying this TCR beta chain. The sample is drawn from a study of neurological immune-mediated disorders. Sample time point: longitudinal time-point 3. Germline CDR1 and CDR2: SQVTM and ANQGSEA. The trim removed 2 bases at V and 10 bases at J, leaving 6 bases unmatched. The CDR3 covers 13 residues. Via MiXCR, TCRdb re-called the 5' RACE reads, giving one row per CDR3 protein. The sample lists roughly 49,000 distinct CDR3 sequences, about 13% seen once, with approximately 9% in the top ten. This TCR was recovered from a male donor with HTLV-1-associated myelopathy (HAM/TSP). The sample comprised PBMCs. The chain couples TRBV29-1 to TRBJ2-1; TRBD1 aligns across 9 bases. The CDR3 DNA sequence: TGCAGCGTTGAAAGACAGGGGGAGGGGGAGCAGTTCTTC. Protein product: CSVERQGEGEQFF.